The sequence of this TCR beta chain was determined in a study of blood T cell repertoires in COVID-19. Study in general: The analysed material was cDNA or gDNA that came from T cells, B-cell-depleted T cells, or PBMCs.

Here immunoSEQ multiplex PCR was the method, and the copy in TCRdb shows in-frame clones only, minus some. This sample has tens of thousands of clones; 84% occur once, and the top ten carry roughly 1.5%. With 5 bases removed from V and 5 bases from J, the gap between germline ends came to 14 bases. CDR1 and CDR2 (germline): PRHDT, FYEKMQ (reference sequence). The CDR3 runs 14 residues. The rearrangement joins TRBV13 to TRBJ2-3; a possible D gene is TRBD2 (5 bases). Sample: peripheral blood. This clonotype was sampled from a man between 50 and 59 years old with acute or convalescent COVID-19. CDR3: CASSPRAGGDTQYF. The CDR3, as DNA: TGTGCCAGCAGCCCCCGGGCAGGAGGAGATACGCAGTATTTT.